These 18 T cell receptor beta chains were all obtained from the same sample, sequenced in a study of T cells in Graves' hyperthyroidism and ophthalmopathy. What was amplified from RNA transcripts were TCR beta CDR3 regions. HTBI primers were used for first-round RT-PCR of the TCR CDR3. TCRdb redid the calling of the multiplex PCR reads with MiXCR, one entry per CDR3 protein. The repertoire includes around 540,000 distinct CDR3 sequences, 16% of them detected once, and over 25% sits in the top ten. Sequences were obtained from blood. These receptors all stem from a woman aged 30 to 39 with Graves' ophthalmopathy.

This clonotype has a count of ten or more. The chain has TRBV28 and TRBJ2-7; 7 bases line up with TRBD2. V dropped 1 base and J dropped 2; count of bases not matched to a gene: 14. CDR3 size: 18 residues. Germline CDR1 is MDHEN and CDR2 is SYDVKM. CDR3 nucleotides: TGTGCCAGCAGTTTATCCACCCTCCAGCGGGGCAAAGCCTACGAGCAGTACTTC. This translates into CASSLSTLQRGKAYEQYF. Supplemented by reference TRBV28 and TRBJ2-7, the full variable domain reads DVKVTQSSRYLVKRTGEKVFLECVQDMDHENMFWYRQDPGLGLRLIYFSYDVKMKEKGDIPEGYSVSREKKERFSLILESASTNQTSMYLCASSLSTLQRGKAYEQYFGPGTRLTVT.

The chain carries TRBV7-2 and TRBJ2-7; D gene uncertain. CDR1 and CDR2 from the germline V gene are SGHTA and FQGNSA. The CDR3 is 11 amino acids. V gave up 8 bases and J gave up 4 bases, with 9 bases separating them. CDR3 sequence: CASGPGYEQYF. Written as DNA, the CDR3 is TGTGCCAGCGGCCCTGGTTACGAGCAGTACTTC.

There are many counts of this clonotype. J is TRBJ2-7 and V is TRBV5-1, with D perhaps TRBD2 (6 bases). V was cut by 5 bases and J by 3 bases, with 15 bases left in between. Germline-derived CDR1 and CDR2 are SGHRS and YFSETQ. The CDR3 consists of 14 residues. CDR3 nucleotide sequence: TGCGCCAGCAGGAAAGGAGGGTTTATCTACGAGCAGTACTTC. Translating gives CASRKGGFIYEQYF. The full variable domain, rest sourced from reference TRBV5-1 and TRBJ2-7, is KAGVTQTPRYLIKTRGQQVTLSCSPISGHRSVSWYQQTPGQGLQFLFEYFSETQRNKGNFPGRFSGRQFSNSRSEMNVSTLELGDSALYLCASRKGGFIYEQYFGPGTRLTVT.

This clonotype was picked up a small number of times. The chain employs TRBV6-2 or TRBV6-3 and TRBJ1-6, with D possibly matching TRBD1 (5 bases). This CDR3 is built from 14 residues. The germline CDR1 and CDR2 sequences are MNHEY and SVGEGT. V shed 2 bases and J shed 9 bases, with 11 bases lying between them. Written as DNA, the CDR3 is TGTGCCAGCAGTTACGTCGGGGGGGGTTCACCCCTCCACTTT. Its protein is CASSYVGGGSPLHF.

CDR3 in DNA: TGCGCCAGCAGCCAGCCAGCGACAGGGAATCAAGAGACCCAGTACTTC. This codes for CASSQPATGNQETQYF. The chain uses TRBV4-1 and TRBJ2-5; 7 bases agree with TRBD1. V trimming: 3 bases; J trimming: 2 bases; junction bases outside the gene matches: 9. This CDR3 contains 16 residues. Germline V lookup: CDR1 MGHRA, CDR2 YSYEKL.

This clonotype was found many times. The chain uses TRBV2 and TRBJ2-2, with a possible D match to TRBD1 (6 bases). V was shortened by 2 bases and J by 1 base, with 11 bases between the two germline ends. CDR1 SNHLY and CDR2 FYNNEI come from the germline V gene. CDR3 length: 16 amino acids. The CDR3 DNA reads as TGTGCCAGCAGTGAATTCCTGGGACAGAACACCGGGGAGCTGTTTTTT. Translating it yields CASSEFLGQNTGELFF.

CDR3 sequence: CASSLELGGTSPLHF. The CDR3 DNA is TGTGCCAGCAGCTTAGAGTTGGGGGGCACGTCACCCCTCCACTTT. The chain carries TRBV7-8 and TRBJ1-6; tentatively, D is TRBD1 (6 bases). Trimming removed 1 base at V and 10 bases at J, with 14 bases between. Germline V gives CDR1 SGHVS, CDR2 FQNEAQ. There are 15 residues in the CDR3.

This clonotype was recorded at least ten times. The rearrangement uses TRBV30 and TRBJ1-6; TRBD1 might be the D (5 bases). V shed 2 bases and J shed 7 bases, with 15 bases lying between them. Germline CDR1 is GTSNPN and CDR2 is SVGIG (reference sequence). The CDR3 length is 15 residues. This chain's CDR3 is CAWSRPPGANSPLHF. The CDR3 DNA sequence: TGTGCCTGGAGTCGGCCCCCCGGGGCCAATTCACCCCTCCACTTT.

This clonotype was seen at least ten times. This chain links TRBV20-1 with TRBJ1-1, with TRBD1 as a possible D gene (5 bases). Germline V gives CDR1 DFQATT, CDR2 SNEGSKA (reference sequence). Trimming removed 1 base at V and 9 bases at J, with 18 bases between. The CDR3 is made up of 14 amino acids. The CDR3 here is CSARAGPGSPQAFF. The CDR3 nucleotides read TGCAGTGCTAGAGCGGGACCGGGGTCCCCTCAAGCTTTCTTT.

This clonotype was observed many times. The chain combines TRBV19 with TRBJ2-3, with TRBD2 identical over 10 bases. The CDR3 loop spans 15 amino acids. J lost 2 bases, V lost 6 bases, and 5 bases had no gene match. Germline CDR1 and CDR2: LNHDA and SQIVND (reference sequence). The CDR3, as DNA: TGTGCCAGTAGCTGGACTAGCGGTGCCACAGATACGCAGTATTTT. Translated, it gives CASSWTSGATDTQYF.

Comments on this clonotype: Given a much more abundant clone one base away, this may be a read error. The rearrangement uses TRBV5-5 and TRBJ2-7, with 7 bases identical to TRBD2. CDR1 SGHKS and CDR2 YYEKEE come from the germline V gene (reference sequence). The CDR3 extends over 13 amino acids. In nucleotides, the CDR3 is TGTGCCGGCAGCGGGGCGGTACGGGACGGGCAGTACTTC. Translated, it gives CAGSGAVRDGQYF.

The rearrangement uses TRBV28 and TRBJ1-2; 7 nucleotides line up with TRBD1. The germline CDR1 and CDR2 sequences are MDHEN and SYDVKM. The CDR3 consists of 17 residues. Unmatched junction bases numbered 17, after V lost 8 bases and J lost 2 bases. The CDR3: CASVEGSRTGQNYGYTF. The CDR3 DNA follows: TGTGCCAGCGTTGAGGGCTCCAGGACAGGCCAAAACTATGGCTACACCTTC.

This clonotype was counted only a few times. The chain uses TRBV18 and TRBJ1-5, with D possibly matching TRBD1 (6 bases). Germline-derived CDR1 and CDR2 are KGHSH and LQKENI. V lost 2 bases and J lost 3, with 14 bases in between. The CDR3 spans 16 residues. The CDR3 here is CASSPSAGVVNQPQHF. The CDR3 DNA reads as TGTGCCAGCTCACCAAGTGCAGGGGTGGTCAATCAGCCCCAGCATTTT.

The V and J genes are TRBV5-1 and TRBJ2-2; tentatively, D is TRBD2 (5 bases). V lost 7 bases to trimming and J lost 2 bases, with 12 bases between them. Germline lookup yields CDR1 SGHRS and CDR2 YFSETQ. This CDR3 has 14 amino acids. For the CDR3, the DNA is TGCGCCAGCGCGGCGGGTCCTAACACCGGGGAGCTGTTTTTT. Amino acid sequence: CASAAGPNTGELFF.

The genes are TRBV29-1 and TRBJ2-4; TRBD2 matches 9 bases. The CDR3 is 19 residues long. V lost 1 base and J lost 8; bases outside the gene matches: 21. Per germline, CDR1 SQVTM and CDR2 ANQGSEA. The CDR3 loop reads CSVEGISREGGLTRDIQYF. The CDR3 nucleotides are TGCAGCGTTGAAGGTATATCGCGGGAGGGTGGTCTTACTCGGGACATTCAGTACTTC. The entire variable domain, with the rest obtained from reference TRBV29-1 and TRBJ2-4, is as follows: SAVISQKPSRDICQRGTSLTIQCQVDSQVTMMFWYRQQPGQSLTLIATANQGSEATYESGFVIDKFPISRPNLTFSTLTVSNMSPEDSSIYLCSVEGISREGGLTRDIQYFGAGTRLSVL.

This clonotype was recorded at least ten times. The CDR3 here is CASSLQGAEYNEQFF. CDR3 nucleotide sequence: TGTGCCAGCAGTTTACAGGGGGCTGAGTACAATGAGCAGTTCTTC. This chain uses TRBV7-8 with TRBJ2-1, with TRBD1 matching over 9 bases. CDR1 and CDR2 (germline): SGHVS, FQNEAQ. Losses at the gene ends were 6 bases for V and 4 bases for J; bases not matched to a gene: 7. The CDR3 has 15 amino acids.

This clonotype was observed a few times. The rearrangement links TRBV12-5 to TRBJ2-7; 8 bases map to TRBD2. This CDR3 region has 16 residues. The V segment lost 5 bases and the J segment 0 bases; nucleotides outside the gene matches: 9. Germline CDR1 and CDR2: LGHNT and FRNRAP. CDR3 sequence (DNA): TGTGCTAGTGGTGGGACTAGGGAGAGTAGCTCCTACGAGCAGTACTTC. Amino acid sequence: CASGGTRESSSYEQYF.

Ten or more counts support this clonotype. The CDR3 sequence is CASTKQGNTEAFF. CDR3 bases: TGTGCCAGCACCAAACAGGGGAACACTGAAGCTTTCTTT. The V call is TRBV12-3 or TRBV12-4, the J call TRBJ1-1, with D maybe TRBD1 (6 bases). The CDR3 has 13 amino acids. V gave up 7 bases and J gave up 1 base, with 10 bases separating them.